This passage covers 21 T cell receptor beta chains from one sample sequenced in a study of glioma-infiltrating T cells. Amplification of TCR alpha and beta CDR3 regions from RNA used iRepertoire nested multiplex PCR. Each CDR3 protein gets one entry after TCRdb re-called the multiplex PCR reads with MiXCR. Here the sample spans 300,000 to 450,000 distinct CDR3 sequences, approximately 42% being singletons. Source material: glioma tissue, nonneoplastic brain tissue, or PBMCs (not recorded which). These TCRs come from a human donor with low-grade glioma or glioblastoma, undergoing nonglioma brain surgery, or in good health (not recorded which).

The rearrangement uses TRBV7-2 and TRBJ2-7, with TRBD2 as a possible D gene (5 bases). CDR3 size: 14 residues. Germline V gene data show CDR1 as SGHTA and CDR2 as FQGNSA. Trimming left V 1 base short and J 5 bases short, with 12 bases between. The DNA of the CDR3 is TGTGCCAGCAGCTTAGTCGGAGCGGTCCACGAGCAGTACTTC. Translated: CASSLVGAVHEQYF.

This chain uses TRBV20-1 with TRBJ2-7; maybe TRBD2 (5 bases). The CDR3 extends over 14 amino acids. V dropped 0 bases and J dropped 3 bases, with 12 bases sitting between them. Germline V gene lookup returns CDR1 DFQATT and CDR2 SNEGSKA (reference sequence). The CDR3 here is CSARDLGEFYEQYF. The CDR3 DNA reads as TGCAGTGCTAGAGATCTTGGGGAGTTCTACGAGCAGTACTTC.

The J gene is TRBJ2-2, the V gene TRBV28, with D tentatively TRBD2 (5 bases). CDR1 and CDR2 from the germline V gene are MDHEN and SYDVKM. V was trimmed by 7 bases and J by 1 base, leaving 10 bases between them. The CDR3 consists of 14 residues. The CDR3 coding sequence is TGTGCCAGCACCGTCGGGATGAACACCGGGGAGCTGTTTTTT. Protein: CASTVGMNTGELFF.

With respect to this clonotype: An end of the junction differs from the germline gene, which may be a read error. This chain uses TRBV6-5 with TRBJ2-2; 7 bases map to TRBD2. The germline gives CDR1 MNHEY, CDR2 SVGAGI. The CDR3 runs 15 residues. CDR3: CASSYSREDTGELSF. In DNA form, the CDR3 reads TGTGCCAGCAGTTACTCACGGGAGGACACCGGGGAGCTGTCTTTT.

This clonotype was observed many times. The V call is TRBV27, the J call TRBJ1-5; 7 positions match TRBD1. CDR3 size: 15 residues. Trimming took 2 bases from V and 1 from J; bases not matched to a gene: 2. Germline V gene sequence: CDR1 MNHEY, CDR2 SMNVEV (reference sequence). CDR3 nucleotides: TGTGCCAGCAGTTTAAAGGGACAGAGCAATCAGCCCCAGCATTTT. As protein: CASSLKGQSNQPQHF.

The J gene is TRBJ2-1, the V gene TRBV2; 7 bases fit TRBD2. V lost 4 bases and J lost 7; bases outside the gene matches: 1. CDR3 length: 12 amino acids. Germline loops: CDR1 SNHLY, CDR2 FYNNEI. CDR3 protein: CASSGSGNEQFF. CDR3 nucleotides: TGTGCCAGCAGTGGTAGCGGGAATGAGCAGTTCTTC.

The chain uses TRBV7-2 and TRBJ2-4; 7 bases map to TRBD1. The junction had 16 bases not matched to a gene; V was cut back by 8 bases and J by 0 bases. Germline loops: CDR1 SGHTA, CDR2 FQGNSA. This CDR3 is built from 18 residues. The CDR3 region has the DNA TGTGCCAGCGGAACCGGGACAGATCTCAATTTAGCCAAAAACATTCAGTACTTC. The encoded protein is CASGTGTDLNLAKNIQYF. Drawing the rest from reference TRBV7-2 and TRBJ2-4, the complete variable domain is GAGVSQSPSNKVTEKGKDVELRCDPISGHTALYWYRQSLGQGLEFLIYFQGNSAPDKSGLPSDRFSAERTGGSVSTLTIQRTQQEDSAVYLCASGTGTDLNLAKNIQYFGAGTRLSVL.

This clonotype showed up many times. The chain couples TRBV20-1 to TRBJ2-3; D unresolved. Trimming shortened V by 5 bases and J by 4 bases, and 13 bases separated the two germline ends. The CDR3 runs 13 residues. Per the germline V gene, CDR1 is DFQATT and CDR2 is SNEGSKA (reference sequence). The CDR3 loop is CSAEQPFPDTQYF. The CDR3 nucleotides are TGCAGTGCTGAGCAGCCCTTTCCAGATACGCAGTATTTT.

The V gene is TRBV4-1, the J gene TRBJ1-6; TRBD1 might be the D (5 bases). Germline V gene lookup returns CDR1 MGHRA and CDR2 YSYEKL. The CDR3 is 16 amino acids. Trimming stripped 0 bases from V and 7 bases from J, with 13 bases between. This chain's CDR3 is CASSQERAGWNSPLHF. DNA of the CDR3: TGCGCCAGCAGCCAAGAGAGGGCAGGGTGGAATTCACCCCTCCACTTT.

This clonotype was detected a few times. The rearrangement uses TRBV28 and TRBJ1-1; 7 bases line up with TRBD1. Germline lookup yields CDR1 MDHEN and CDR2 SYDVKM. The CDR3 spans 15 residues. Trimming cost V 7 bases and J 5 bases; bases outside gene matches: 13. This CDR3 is CASNPTGRIDTEAFF. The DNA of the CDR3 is TGTGCCAGCAATCCGACAGGGAGGATTGATACTGAAGCTTTCTTT.

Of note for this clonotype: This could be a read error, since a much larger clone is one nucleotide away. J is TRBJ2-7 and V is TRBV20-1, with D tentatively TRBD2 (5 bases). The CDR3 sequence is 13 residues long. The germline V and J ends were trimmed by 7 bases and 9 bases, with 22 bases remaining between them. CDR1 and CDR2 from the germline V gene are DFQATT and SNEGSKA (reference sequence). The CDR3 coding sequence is TGCAGTGTAACGGGATACGCCTCCGACGGGCAGTACTTC. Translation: CSVTGYASDGQYF.

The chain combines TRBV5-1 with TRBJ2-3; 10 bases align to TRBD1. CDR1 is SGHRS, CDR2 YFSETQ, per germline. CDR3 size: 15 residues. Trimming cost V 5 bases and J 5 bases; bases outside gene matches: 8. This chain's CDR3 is CASSDRDRGRDTQYF. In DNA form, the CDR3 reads TGCGCCAGCAGTGACCGGGACAGGGGAAGAGATACGCAGTATTTT. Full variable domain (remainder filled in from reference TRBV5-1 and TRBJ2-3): KAGVTQTPRYLIKTRGQQVTLSCSPISGHRSVSWYQQTPGQGLQFLFEYFSETQRNKGNFPGRFSGRQFSNSRSEMNVSTLELGDSALYLCASSDRDRGRDTQYFGPGTRLTVL.

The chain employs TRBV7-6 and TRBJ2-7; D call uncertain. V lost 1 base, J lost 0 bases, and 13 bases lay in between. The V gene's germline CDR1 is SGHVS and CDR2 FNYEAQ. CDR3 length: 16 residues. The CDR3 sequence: CASSLGRGPSSYEQYF. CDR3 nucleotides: TGTGCCAGCAGCTTAGGTCGCGGACCGAGCTCCTACGAGCAGTACTTC.

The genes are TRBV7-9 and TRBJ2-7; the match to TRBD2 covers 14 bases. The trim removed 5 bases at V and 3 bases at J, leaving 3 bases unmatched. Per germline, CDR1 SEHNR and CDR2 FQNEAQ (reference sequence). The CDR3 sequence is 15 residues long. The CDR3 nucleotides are TGTGCCAGCAGCCGTGGGACTAGCGGGGGCTACGAGCAGTACTTC. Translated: CASSRGTSGGYEQYF. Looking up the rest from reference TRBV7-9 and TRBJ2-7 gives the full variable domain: DTGVSQNPRHKITKRGQNVTFRCDPISEHNRLYWYRQTLGQGPEFLTYFQNEAQLEKSRLLSDRFSAERPKGSFSTLEIQRTEQGDSAMYLCASSRGTSGGYEQYFGPGTRLTVT.

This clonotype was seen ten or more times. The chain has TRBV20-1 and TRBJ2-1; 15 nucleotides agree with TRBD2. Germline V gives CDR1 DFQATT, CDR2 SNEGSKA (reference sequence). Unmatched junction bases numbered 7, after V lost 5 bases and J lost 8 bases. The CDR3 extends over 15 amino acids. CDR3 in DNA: TGCAGTGCTGGGGGACTAGCGGGAGGTGGGTATGAGCAGTTCTTC. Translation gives CSAGGLAGGGYEQFF.

The CDR3 sequence: CASSILATAFNEQFF. The CDR3 DNA sequence: TGTGCCAGCAGTATACTAGCCACGGCCTTTAATGAGCAGTTCTTC. This rearrangement joins TRBV28 to TRBJ2-1; possible D gene TRBD2, 6 bases. The length of the CDR3 is 15 residues. Germline lookup yields CDR1 MDHEN and CDR2 SYDVKM. Trimming shortened V by 5 bases and J by 7 bases, and 18 bases separated the two germline ends.

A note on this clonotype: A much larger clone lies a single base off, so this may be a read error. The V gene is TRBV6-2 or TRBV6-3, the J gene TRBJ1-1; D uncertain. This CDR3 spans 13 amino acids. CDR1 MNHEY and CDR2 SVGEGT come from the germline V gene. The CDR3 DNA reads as TGTGCCTGCAGGCTAGTTAGGAACACTGAAGCTTTCTTT. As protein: CACRLVRNTEAFF.

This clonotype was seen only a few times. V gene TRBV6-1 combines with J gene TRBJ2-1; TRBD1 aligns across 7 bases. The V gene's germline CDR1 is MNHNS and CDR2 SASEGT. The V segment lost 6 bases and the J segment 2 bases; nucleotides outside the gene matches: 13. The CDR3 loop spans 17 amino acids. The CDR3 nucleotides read TGTGCCAGCAGACCGACAGGGAGCCAGCCTCCCTACAATGAGCAGTTCTTC. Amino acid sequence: CASRPTGSQPPYNEQFF.

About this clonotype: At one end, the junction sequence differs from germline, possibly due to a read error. CDR3 sequence reads: CSARDSGQQETQHF. CDR3 sequence (DNA): TGCAGTGCTAGAGATAGCGGACAGCAAGAGACCCAGCACTTC. The J gene is TRBJ2-5, the V gene TRBV20-1; the D call may be TRBD1 or TRBD2 (6 bases each). The length of the CDR3 is 14 residues. Germline assignment: CDR1 DFQATT and CDR2 SNEGSKA (reference sequence).

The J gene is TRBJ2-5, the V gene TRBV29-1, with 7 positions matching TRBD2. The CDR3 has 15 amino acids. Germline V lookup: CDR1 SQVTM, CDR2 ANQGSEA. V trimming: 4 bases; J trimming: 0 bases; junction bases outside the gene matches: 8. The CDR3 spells CSVVDPAGYQETQYF. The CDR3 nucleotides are TGCAGCGTTGTCGATCCAGCGGGGTACCAAGAGACCCAGTACTTC.

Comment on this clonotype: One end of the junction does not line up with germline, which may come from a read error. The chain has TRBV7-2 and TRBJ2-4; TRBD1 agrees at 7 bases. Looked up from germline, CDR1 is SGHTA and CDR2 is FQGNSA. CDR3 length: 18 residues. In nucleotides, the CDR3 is TGTGCCAGCAGCCATCCTGGACAGGCAACGGTGGCCAAAAACACTCAGTACTTC. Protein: CASSHPGQATVAKNTQYF.